These T cell receptor beta chains were read from a single sample in a study of CD8+ T cells in alopecia areata. TCRdb's copy holds only in-frame clones and misses some; the assay was immunoSEQ multiplex PCR. There are 180,000 or so clones in the sample; about 48% occur only once, and about a tenth lies in the top ten. The source was CD8+ T cells sorted from blood, collected at week 24, from a patient treated with tofacitinib. The receptors were sampled from a human donor with alopecia areata. The CDR3 runs from the conserved cysteine through the conserved F or W. D genes are given only for firm matches.

V	D	J	CDR3
TRBV2	.	TRBJ2-3	CASSEEGGPDTQYF
TRBV29-1	TRBD1	TRBJ1-2	CSVVYRDRGYGYTF
TRBV10-2	.	TRBJ2-3	CASSDWGEDTQYF
TRBV7-3	.	TRBJ2-1	CASSSHRNNEQFF
TRBV7-9	.	TRBJ2-6	CASSPPGAGANVLTF
TRBV25-1	TRBD1	TRBJ1-6	CASSATGQGYSPLHF
TRBV5-6	TRBD1	TRBJ1-2	CASSLAFWQGVSDGYTF
TRBV30	.	TRBJ1-1	CAWSLGVNEAFF
TRBV19	.	TRBJ1-1	CASHRLGNTEAFF
TRBV13	TRBD1	TRBJ1-2	CASSLGQGNYGYTF